Listed below are T cell receptor beta chains from one sample, sequenced in a study of graft-versus-host responses after intestinal transplantation. Sequencing used immunoSEQ multiplex PCR; TCRdb keeps in-frame clones, though not all of them. The profile shows tens of thousands of clones, 85% to 90% of them singletons. Their specific antigens are unknown. This sample comprised unstimulated CD8+ T cells sorted from spleen or lymph node cells, obtained before transplant. Receptor source: a human donor who was the organ donor for an intestinal transplant. Both conserved end residues are part of each CDR3. D genes are given only for firm matches. Size values are once, few and many counts, or a class for expanded clones, and some rows have none.

>.|TRBJ2-5|13|.|TRBV7-6
TGTGCCAGCAGCTTAGCGAGGGGGGAGACCCAGTACTTC
CASSLARGETQYF
>.|TRBJ1-1|15|.|TRBV6-5
TGTGCCACGTCAATCGGGGACGGGAGGAACACTGAAGCTTTCTTT
CATSIGDGRNTEAFF
>TRBD1|TRBJ2-3|17|.|TRBV7-2
TGTGCCAGCAGCCCACGAAGGCAGGGGGCATTCGCAGATACGCAGTATTTT
CASSPRRQGAFADTQYF
>.|TRBJ1-4|16|.|TRBV6-5
TGTGCCAGCAGTTACTCGATAGGGAGGGCTAATGAAAAACTGTTTTTT
CASSYSIGRANEKLFF
>TRBD2|TRBJ2-1|17|once|TRBV2
TGTGCCAGCAGTGAAGCGGGGACTAGCGGGGGGGACAATGAGCAGTTCTTC
CASSEAGTSGGDNEQFF
>TRBD1|TRBJ1-6|18|.|TRBV28
TGTGCCAGCAGTGAAACACCCCCCGGACAGGGGGGGAATTCACCCCTCCACTTT
CASSETPPGQGGNSPLHF
>.|TRBJ2-5|15|.|TRBV28
TGTGCCAGCAGATCAGGTCCCACCTCGGAGGGGACCCAGTACTTC
CASRSGPTSEGTQYF
>TRBD1|TRBJ1-1|16|.|TRBV11-2
TGTGCCAGCAGCTTAACCCTGGACAGGGGGAACACTGAAGCTTTCTTT
CASSLTLDRGNTEAFF
>.|TRBJ1-2|14|.|TRBV2
TGTGCCAGCGGATTACAGGGCGCTGGCTATGGCTACACCTTC
CASGLQGAGYGYTF
>.|TRBJ2-1|14|.|TRBV7-9
TGTGCCAGCAGCGCCTCAGAAAACAGCTTTGAGCAGTTCTTC
CASSASENSFEQFF
>.|TRBJ1-1|15|.|TRBV9
TGTGCCAGCAGCGTAGCTAGAGGAAGCTACACTGAAGCTTTCTTT
CASSVARGSYTEAFF
>TRBD1|TRBJ1-2|14|.|TRBV10-2
TGCGCCGCACACCCGGGACAGGGGTACTATGGCTACACCTTC
CAAHPGQGYYGYTF
>TRBD1|TRBJ1-2|16|.|TRBV4-3
TGCGCCAGCAGCCAAGATCCTGGACAGGGGGCTGGTGGCTACACCTTC
CASSQDPGQGAGGYTF
>TRBD1|TRBJ1-2|15|.|TRBV7-9
TGTGCCAGCAGCCCCCGGACAGGGGACGACGATGGCTACACCTTC
CASSPRTGDDDGYTF
>.|TRBJ2-5|14|.|TRBV29-1
TGCAGCGTGTTGATAGCTTCGGGCCAAGAGACCCAGTACTTC
CSVLIASGQETQYF
>.|TRBJ2-2|15|.|TRBV29-1
TGCAGCGTTGAAGTTCTGGCAGGGTCGGTCGGGGAGCTGTTTTTT
CSVEVLAGSVGELFF
>TRBD1|TRBJ1-2|15|.|TRBV27
TGTGCCAGCAGTTCCGAATCCGGGACAGCATATGGCTACACCTTC
CASSSESGTAYGYTF
>TRBD1|TRBJ1-5|16|.|TRBV7-2
TGTGCCAGCAGCCAATTTTCCGGGACAGGCCTAACCCCCCAGCATTTT
CASSQFSGTGLTPQHF
>TRBD2|TRBJ2-3|16|.|TRBV27
TGTGCCAGCAGTCTAGCGGGGGGTTGGCGGGCAGATACGCAGTATTTT
CASSLAGGWRADTQYF
>.|TRBJ1-6|18|.|TRBV5-6
TGTGCCAGCAGCTTGCGCCCTGGGCTAAGCTCCTATAATTCACCCCTCCACTTT
CASSLRPGLSSYNSPLHF
>TRBD1|TRBJ1-2|14|.|TRBV15
TGTGCCACCAGCAGAGATAAGGGGGCAGGTGGCTACACCTTC
CATSRDKGAGGYTF
>.|TRBJ2-2|11|.|TRBV7-8
TGTGCCAGCAGCTGGCCTGGGGAGCTGTTTTTT
CASSWPGELFF
>TRBD2|TRBJ2-1|16|once|TRBV5-4
TGTGCCAGCAGCCCACTAGCGGGGGCCCCGGGGGTAGAGCAGTTCTTC
CASSPLAGAPGVEQFF
>TRBD1|TRBJ2-5|15|.|TRBV6-5
TGTGCCAGCAGTCCAGGACAGGGCATTCAAGAGACCCAGTACTTC
CASSPGQGIQETQYF
>.|TRBJ1-5|14|.|TRBV2
TGTGCCAGCAAGCAGGCCTATAGCAATCAGCCCCAGCATTTT
CASKQAYSNQPQHF
>TRBD1|TRBJ2-5|13|few|TRBV6-4
TGTGCCAGCAGTCAGGGGGCCCAAGAGACCCAGTACTTC
CASSQGAQETQYF
>.|TRBJ1-2|13|.|TRBV15
TGTGCCACCAGCTCCACATCTAACTATGGCTACACCTTC
CATSSTSNYGYTF
>TRBD1|TRBJ1-4|14|.|TRBV29-1
TGCAGCGGTAGACAGGGGGATGGTAATGAAAAACTGTTTTTT
CSGRQGDGNEKLFF
>TRBD2|TRBJ2-3|15|.|TRBV2
TGTGCCAGCATTGAGGTGGCGGGGGACACAGATACGCAGTATTTT
CASIEVAGDTDTQYF
>.|TRBJ1-2|13|.|TRBV19
TGTGCCAGTAGTGCGACAGCTAACTATGGCTACACCTTC
CASSATANYGYTF
>TRBD2|TRBJ2-1|15|.|TRBV27
TGTGCCAGCAGTTTAACACTAGCGGAGTACAATGAGCAGTTCTTC
CASSLTLAEYNEQFF
>.|TRBJ1-1|14|.|TRBV5-6
TGTGCCAGCAGCTTGGTCGCGGTGAACACTGAAGCTTTCTTT
CASSLVAVNTEAFF
>.|TRBJ2-3|13|.|TRBV6-4
TGTGCCAGCAGCGAGTCGAGCACAGATACGCAGTATTTT
CASSESSTDTQYF